This T cell receptor (beta chain) was identified in a study of T cell responses to AZD1222 COVID-19 vaccine. CDR1 is MDHEN and CDR2 is SYDVKM in the germline V gene. This CDR3 spans 14 amino acids. The V and J ends lost 7 bases and 9 bases respectively, with 16 bases between them. This clone was recorded a few times. TCRdb's copy holds only in-frame clones and misses some; the assay was immunoSEQ multiplex PCR. Found here are 84,000 or so clones, 87% of them singletons; the top ten hold about 1.4%. Specimen: peripheral blood, collected on day 0 of AZD1222 vaccination. V usage is TRBV28 and J usage is TRBJ1-6; a weak D match, TRBD1 (6 bases). The sequence was obtained from an adult in good health. The CDR3 protein is CASTPGAGPSPLHF. The DNA of the CDR3 is TGTGCCAGCACCCCAGGGGCAGGTCCTTCACCCCTCCACTTT.